This T cell receptor beta chain was sequenced during a study of shared clonotypes between healthy human individuals (dated by TCRdb to 2020 to 2022). A note on the overall study: A couple of women and a few men aged 18 to 49 years were included in the cohort. For each donor, CD4 naive and CD4 memory were each run on three plates, CD8 naive on two plates, and CD8 memory on one plate. Blood TCR repertoires of several healthy adults were deeply sequenced to estimate repertoire size and the extent of clonotype sharing between individuals. To increase sequencing depth and limit assay-specific biases, TCR repertoire library preparation and sequencing were carried out by different laboratories using diverse techniques. Per donor, leukapheresis produced somewhere between about 0.9 and 10 billion PBMCs.

TCR CDR3 regions were amplified from genomic DNA by multiplex PCR using the deep immunoSEQ assay. For each cell subset, the extracted genomic DNA was distributed evenly across all wells of several immunoSEQ 96-well plates, and each plate served as one replicate. Each replicate PCR for sorted subsets received roughly 0.2 ug genomic DNA, equal to about 30,000 T cell genomes. Purified libraries were measured with a Qubit 3.0 fluorometer, size-checked on a Bioanalyzer 2100, and measured again with the KAPA Library Quantification kit. A separate single-read 150-cycle Illumina NextSeq 550 flow cell was used to sequence each immunoSEQ 96-well plate. The authors' pipeline ran thus. The immunoSEQ output contained only junctional sequences without quality scores, so filtering could not match that applied to full-length reads. Sequences were annotated with PyIR, a Python wrapper for IgBLAST v1.9, and V/J genes and CDR3 were assigned using IMGT germline references. Reads were removed for weak V/J assignments (E-value above 1e-6), missing CDR3, stop codons, out-of-frame junctions, or ambiguous translated residues. V3J clonotypes were defined as sequences sharing the same inferred V gene, J gene, and CDR3 amino acid sequence. Percentage overlap between repertoires was computed as shared unique clonotypes divided by the size of the smaller repertoire. Richness of each repertoire was evaluated using RTK rarefaction, the Chao1 estimator, and Recon v2.1 estimates of unobserved clonotypes. Generation probabilities for all TCRbeta clonotypes obtained by the gDNA method from a few donors were computed using OLGA. Imported from immuneACCESS, the table was reduced by TCRdb to in-frame sequences with V and J called. These copies leave out some clones; in studies compared against another copy, an unresolved V gene accounts for under half, and the cause of the remainder is not known. The DNA gave D and trimming, while V, J and clone size come from that table. This sample gives more than 1.2 million clones in total; about 98.5% of them show up just once. In total, the top ten clones hold about 0.35% of the sample.

The donors were healthy, HIV-negative adults with no recently reported acute infections or vaccinations. Only Caucasian adults living in Nashville, Tennessee, USA were represented among the donors. CD4+ T cells were enriched by magnetic negative selection, after which naive cells were positively selected on CD45RA and the negative fraction was taken as the memory subset. Blood was collected by leukapheresis, and PBMCs were isolated by Ficoll-Histopaque density gradient centrifugation and then cryopreserved in liquid nitrogen vapor phase. Analytical flow cytometry was used to check the purity and quantity of each magnetically sorted T cell population. Each sorted fraction had its genomic DNA isolated and then quantified by UV absorbance on a Nanodrop 2000c. The V end loses 0 bases and the J end loses 0 bases, and a stretch of 5 bases separates them. The cysteine opens and the phenylalanine closes a CDR3 of 14 amino acids. Only the CDR3 DNA stays, 42 bases, in frame from base 1. CDR1 and CDR2, per the germline V gene, are KGHSH and LQKENI.

Note on this clone: What antigen it recognizes has not been identified. It has no much larger one-base neighbor in the sample; base qualities were not kept.

The full study reports these points: Incomplete sequencing was indicated by rarefaction of sorted-subset datasets, despite the large sequencing depth. Across a few donors, around 5% of naive CD4, around 3.5% of naive CD8, about 2.3% of memory CD4, and about 0.4% of memory CD8 clonotypes were shared. Sampling was restricted to blood, and TCR repertoires in tissue are likely to differ from TCR repertoires in blood. Pairwise subsampling led to the expectation that sequencing depth would affect the degree of clonotype sharing among donors. Because the study included only a small number of donors, the genetic and exposure-history diversity represented was limited. Compared with non-shared clonotypes, clonotypes shared by all four sorted-subset donors had higher generation probabilities. Estimated clonotype richness was generally larger for naive than for memory subsets.

The origin of this receptor is a man younger than 40 in good health. The chain is encoded by TRBV18 joined to TRBJ1-1; the D gene cannot be resolved reliably. The sample consisted of naive CD4+ T cells sorted from blood. Per the publication, the cell subset or site label means: CD45RA+ positively selected. For the CDR3, the sequence is CASSPPEVNTEAFF. The nucleotides are TGTGCCAGCTCACCACCTGAGGTGAACACTGAAGCTTTCTTT. The full variable domain, completed from the reference TRBV18 and TRBJ1-1 proteins outside the CDR3, reads NAGVMQNPRHLVRRRGQEARLRCSPMKGHSHVYWYRQLPEEGLKFMVYLQKENIIDESGMPKERFSAEFPKEGPSILRIQQVVRGDSAAYFCASSPPEVNTEAFFGQGTRLTVV.